This T cell receptor (beta chain) was sequenced during a study of control samples from healthy donors and cancer patients. The protocol was immunoSEQ multiplex PCR, while the TCRdb copy is restricted to in-frame clones and leaves out a portion. Here the sample spans 80,000 to 100,000 clones, around 90% being singletons. V lost 6 bases to trimming and J lost 5 bases, with 13 bases between them. The CDR3 is 14 amino acids. Looked up from germline, CDR1 is MRHNA and CDR2 is SNTAGT. The chain joins TRBV6-4 to TRBJ2-2; D is ambiguous. Specimen: blood. The clonotype originates from a human donor in good health. The donor label of this sample is uncertain. This CDR3 is CASSPTPGTGELFF. The DNA of the CDR3 is TGTGCCAGCAGCCCTACCCCTGGAACCGGGGAGCTGTTTTTT.